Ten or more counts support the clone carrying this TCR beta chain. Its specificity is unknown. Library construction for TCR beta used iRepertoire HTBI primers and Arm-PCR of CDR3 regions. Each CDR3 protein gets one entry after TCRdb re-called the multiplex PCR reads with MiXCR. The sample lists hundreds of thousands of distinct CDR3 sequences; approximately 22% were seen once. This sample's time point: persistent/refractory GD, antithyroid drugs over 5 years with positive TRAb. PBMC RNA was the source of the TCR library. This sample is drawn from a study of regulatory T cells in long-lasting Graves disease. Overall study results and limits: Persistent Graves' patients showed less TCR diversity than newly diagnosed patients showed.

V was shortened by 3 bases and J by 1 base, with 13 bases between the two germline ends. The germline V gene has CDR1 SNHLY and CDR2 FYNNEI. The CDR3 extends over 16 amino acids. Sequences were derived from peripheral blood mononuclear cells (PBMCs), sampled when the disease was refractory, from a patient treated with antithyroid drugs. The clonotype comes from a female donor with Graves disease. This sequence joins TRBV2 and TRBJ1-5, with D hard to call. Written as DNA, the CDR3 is TGTGCCAGCAGTGACCGGGGAATCCTAAGCAATCAGCCCCAGCATTTT. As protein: CASSDRGILSNQPQHF. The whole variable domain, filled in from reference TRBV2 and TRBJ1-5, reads EPEVTQTPSHQVTQMGQEVILRCVPISNHLYFYWYRQILGQKVEFLVSFYNNEISEKSEIFDDQFSVERPDGSNFTLKIRSTKLEDSAMYFCASSDRGILSNQPQHFGDGTRLSIL.